This T cell receptor (beta chain) appears in the sequencing data of a study of cytomegalovirus exposure and HLA in healthy donors. The CDR3 is 14 residues long. V gave up 4 bases and J gave up 4 bases, with 14 bases separating them. Germline loops: CDR1 SGHNT, CDR2 YYREEE (reference sequence). Worth noting for this clone: Its specificity is unknown.

General study results and limits: Information on immune exposure was restricted to one variable (CMV serostatus). It was confirmed in vitro that a few of the CMV-associated chains were specific for CMV antigens. Altogether, around 160 TCR beta chains were recorded as cytomegalovirus-associated.

Primers: 60 Vbeta forward and 13 Jbeta reverse. The table came from immunoSEQ multiplex PCR; TCRdb's copy has only in-frame clones and leaves some out. The sample lists under 150,000 clones; about 80% were seen once. The receptor's source is a middle-aged woman in good health and CMV-seropositive. Sequencing was done on a sample of PBMCs. The chain joins TRBV5-4 to TRBJ1-1, with D perhaps TRBD1 (5 bases). The CDR3 spells CASSPPGWSTEAFF. CDR3 in DNA: TGTGCCAGCAGCCCGCCAGGGTGGAGCACTGAAGCTTTCTTT.